The clone carrying this T cell receptor beta chain was detected only a few times. Its specificity is not known. Each CDR3 protein gets one entry after TCRdb re-called the RT-PCR reads with MiXCR. The sample holds a few hundred thousand distinct CDR3 sequences, about 14% seen once. This entry is derived from a study of response to subunit inactivated influenza vaccine. The study, taken as a whole, reports: There was a suggestion from the authors that each seasonal influenza vaccination recruits few new T cells.

Trimming left V 6 bases short and J 1 base short, with 12 bases between. CDR3 length: 14 residues. The V gene's germline CDR1 is DFQATT and CDR2 SNEGSKA (reference sequence). Sequenced here: PBMCs from blood, sampled 11 to 12 days after vaccination. The chain employs TRBV20-1 and TRBJ2-2; D gene uncertain. This receptor was taken from a man aged 45-65 years who received an inactivated influenza vaccine. The CDR3 DNA is TGCAGTGCCCCCCGAAGGGAGAACACCGGGGAGCTGTTTTTT. Translated: CSAPRRENTGELFF.